This TCR beta chain was observed in a study of blood T cell repertoires in COVID-19. There are 14 residues in the CDR3. V was cut by 6 bases and J by 6 bases, with 17 bases left in between. Germline V lookup: CDR1 MNHEY, CDR2 SVGAGI. The sample holds a few counts of this clone. As handled by the study authors: Estimation of nucleated cell counts relied on the amplification of reference gene primers. Measured with immunoSEQ multiplex PCR; TCRdb has only the in-frame clones, and not every one. From that table come the V and J calls and clone size; the DNA was used to work out D and trimming. This sample has approximately 200,000 clones; 80% to 90% occur once, and the top ten carry around 9.9%.

The V and J genes are TRBV6-5 and TRBJ1-2, with D possibly being TRBD1 (6 bases). Material: peripheral blood. The TCR originated in a human donor with active or convalescent COVID-19. The donor label of this sample is uncertain. CDR3 nucleotides: TGTGCCAGCAGGAATGCAGGGGTCGGAGATGGCTACACCTTC. Amino acids: CASRNAGVGDGYTF.